This T cell receptor beta chain was recorded in a study of T cell clusters in autoimmune cytopenias. Turning to the study itself: The mean age of healthy donor controls was 56 years, the median roughly 59 years.

One tube held mixed TRB-A and TRB-B primer pools for touch-down PCR. With the multiplex PCR reads reprocessed, TCRdb shows one record per CDR3 protein and no DNA. The sample has approximately 5,900 distinct CDR3 sequences, and its top ten clones hold about 40%. TRB was amplified from about 250 ng of peripheral blood genomic DNA per sample. The CDR3 extends over 16 amino acids. Germline V lookup: CDR1 KGHDR, CDR2 SFDVKD. This sample was shared with a second study, whose subject was T cell repertoires in aging, cancer and after chemotherapy.

This receptor was taken from a human donor in good health. The gene calls are TRBV24-1 and TRBJ2-1. The source material was peripheral blood. CDR3 in amino acids: CATSDSDISSYNEQFF.